Described below is a single T cell receptor (beta chain) sequence and its context. The specificity of this receptor is unknown. No much larger clone is present one base from it, and per-base qualities are unavailable. This entry is derived from a study of molecular identifiers for immune sequencing clone quantification (dated by TCRdb to 2017 to 2018). Describing the broader study: For a replicate experiment, RNA from around 20,000 or 99,000 naive CD8 T cells was divided into five aliquots, of which four were sequenced. CD8 T cells were used in a methods study to benchmark molecular-identifier clustering-based TCR repertoire sequencing (MIDCIRS) and TCR RNA copy counting.

The protocol used for the library was PCR. This sample was sequenced with a NextSeq 500. Bulk TCR libraries were generated as previously described, with the TCR primers listed in Table S5 used. The Qiagen AllPrep DNA/RNA kit was used to purify total RNA. Reads from multiple sequencing runs of the same library were pooled before analysis. Per the authors' processing: Reads were retained only if an exact TCR constant sequence was present, and the retained reads were trimmed to 150 nt and grouped according to their 12-nt molecular barcodes. Reads inside each barcode group were sub-clustered using a 15% Levenshtein threshold, and a quality-weighted consensus sequence was constructed for each RNA molecule. Non-functional sequences were filtered out, along with any lower-count sequence sitting one edit away from another sequence. On the basis of fitting two negative binomial distributions, barcode sub-clusters with fewer than 20% of the maximum read count were discarded. TCRdb reprocessing: public reads trimmed at Q25 with fastp, clones called with MiXCR, in-frame beta chains kept. Duplicate CDR3 protein sequences are folded into a single record with the most common DNA and genes. TCRdb assigned the V and J calls; the authors' analysis was not used. This sample has about half a million distinct CDR3 sequences in its table, and 25% of those were observed once. Of the sample, 0.76% is held by the ten largest clones.

V is pruned by 4 bases and J by 5 bases, leaving 7 bases of the junction without a gene match. Spanning cysteine to phenylalanine, the CDR3 consists of 14 amino acids. The sequence is cut down to CDR3 DNA, 42 bases in frame from base 1. CDR1 and CDR2 (MGHRA, YSYEKL) derive from the germline V gene. The paper as a whole reports these results and caveats: Modeling gave roughly 2.9 recovered TCR RNA copies per cell versus 9.5 to 10 by digital PCR, implying about 30% capture efficiency. When barcode sub-clustering was omitted, TCR diversity was inflated by chimeric consensus sequences, with chimeras reaching as high as 47%. Highly expanded clone sizes could be underestimated if identical TCR molecules share a barcode. In CMV-specific effector cells, clones with more than 20 RNA copies accounted for over 97% of molecules, whereas in naive cells such clones accounted for under 1%. The naive libraries included spiked-in Jurkat TCR RNA (10 copies' worth), and this Jurkat TCR RNA is not part of the donor repertoire. A single cell's worth of spiked-in Jurkat TCR RNA was reported detectable even among 750,000 to 1,000,000 naive CD8 T cells.

Libraries of naive CD8 T cells were built from anywhere between about 18,000 and 1,000,000 sorted cells, with 10%, 30% or 50% of the purified RNA used. Naive CD8 T cells, defined as CD8+CD4-CCR7+CD45RA+, were FACS-sorted into RLT Plus buffer on a BD FACSAria II. Ten to eleven TCR copies' worth of Jurkat RNA were spiked into roughly 17,000-1,100,000 naive CD8 T cell samples to test detection sensitivity. Enrichment of CD8 T cells was done with RosetteSep CD8+ T Cell Enrichment Cocktail plus Ficoll-Paque, and ACK red cell lysis came afterward. The sequence derives from a human donor in good health. Some libraries in this study had Jurkat cell RNA spiked in. Recombination joined TRBV4-1 with TRBJ2-7; 8 middle bases align to TRBD1. What was sequenced was naive CD8+ T cells from blood, with Jurkat cell RNA spiked in. According to the study, the label for this sample's cell subset or site signals: FACS-sorted CD8+CD4-CCR7+CD45RA+ naive T cells. The nucleotide sequence reads as follows: TGCGCCAGCAGCCGGACAGGGTCAGGGGACGAGCAGTACTTC. Its translation is CASSRTGSGDEQYF.